These 6 T cell receptor beta chains were all obtained from the same sample, sequenced in a study of naive and memory T cell subsets. An equimolar mix of two oligonucleotides served as the beta constant-region primer for TRBC1 and TRBC2. From the UMI-ligation and nested PCR reads, TCRdb called clonotypes with MiXCR, one entry per CDR3 protein. The sample has more than 25,000 distinct CDR3 sequences, over 8.5% seen once; the top ten hold about a sixth. Sequenced input: effector memory CD4+ T cells from blood. Subset here: effector memory, CD45RA- CD27-. These receptors came from a human donor in good health.

This clonotype occurred a few times. The chain employs TRBV28 and TRBJ1-5; maybe TRBD1 (5 bases). CDR3 length: 17 residues. Germline CDR1 reads MDHEN; CDR2 reads SYDVKM. V lost 2 bases, J lost 2 bases, and 16 bases lay in between. The CDR3 region has the DNA TGTGCCAGCAGTTTAGGTTCGGGCGCGGGGCGCAATCAGCCCCAGCATTTT. This translates into CASSLGSGAGRNQPQHF.

The sample holds many counts of this clonotype. The rearrangement uses TRBV18 and TRBJ2-1, with 8 bases lining up with TRBD1. Looked up from germline, CDR1 is KGHSH and CDR2 is LQKENI. CDR3 length: 15 residues. J lost 3 bases, V lost 2 bases, and 3 bases had no gene match. Here the CDR3 DNA reads TGTGCCAGCTCACCAGGGACAGGAGGCTACAATGAGCAGTTCTTC. Translated, it gives CASSPGTGGYNEQFF.

The chain has TRBV5-1 and TRBJ1-2; D remains unclear. This CDR3 comprises 15 residues. V was trimmed by 0 bases and J by 2 bases, leaving 11 bases between them. Germline V gene data show CDR1 as SGHRS and CDR2 as YFSETQ. Written as DNA, the CDR3 is TGCGCCAGCAGCTTGGATGAACGAGAGAACTATGGCTACACCTTC. It encodes CASSLDERENYGYTF.

V usage is TRBV20-1 and J usage is TRBJ1-6; D may be TRBD1 (5 bases). The CDR3 has 15 amino acids. Trimming cost V 5 bases and J 9 bases, with 20 bases left between them. Germline V CDR1 and CDR2: DFQATT, SNEGSKA (reference sequence). CDR3 nucleotide sequence: TGCAGTGCTTCAACAGGAGAAACATCCTCTTCACCCCTCCACTTT. It yields the protein CSASTGETSSSPLHF.

This clonotype has ten or more counts. The chain joins TRBV12-3 or TRBV12-4 to TRBJ1-1, with TRBD1 identical over 7 bases. The CDR3 sequence is 16 residues long. J gave up 6 bases and V 6 bases, and 16 bases lay outside the gene matches. In nucleotides, the CDR3 is TGTGCCAGCAGGCCTTCCCCCTACAGGGGCCAGGCTGAAGCTTTCTTT. It is translated as CASRPSPYRGQAEAFF.

This clonotype was observed at least ten times. The gene calls are TRBV15 and TRBJ2-7, with TRBD1 matching 7 bases. Germline CDR1 LNHNV, CDR2 YYDKDF (reference sequence). This CDR3 comprises 15 residues. The trim removed 0 bases at V and 6 bases at J, leaving 8 bases unmatched. The CDR3 bases are TGTGCCACCAGCAGAGATCGCGCCAGGGGGTCCGAGCAGTACTTC. As protein: CATSRDRARGSEQYF.